Described below is a single T cell receptor beta chain sequence and its context. As yet, its antigen is unknown. An overlapping HIV-1 Gag peptide pool stimulated these cells at 0.75 to 1 ug/peptide/mL. Sorting of responding CD4+ T cells relied on upregulated CD40 ligand together with CD69. The libraries were made with immunoSEQ version 4 in survey mode. Template was genomic DNA at about 10 ng/uL, with up to about 1 ug used per sample. This table comes from immunoSEQ multiplex PCR, and its TCRdb copy is limited to in-frame clones, with some not included. The table has 20,000 to 25,000 clones, approximately 74% seen once. This record belongs to a study of persistence of HIV-infected CD4 T cells. The CDR3 runs 15 residues. J lost 4 bases, V lost 8 bases, and 7 bases had no gene match. CDR1 and CDR2 (germline): SEHNR, FQNEAQ (reference sequence).

The TCR comes from an adult man with HIV who was CMV-seropositive. The chain employs TRBV7-9 and TRBJ2-1; 11 bases are a match to TRBD1. Sample: CD4+ T cells sorted from PBMCs after 18-hour stimulation, taken from a patient who received antiretroviral therapy. The CDR3 protein is CASEPGQGEYNEQFF. The CDR3 DNA reads as TGTGCCAGCGAACCGGGACAGGGGGAATACAATGAGCAGTTCTTC.